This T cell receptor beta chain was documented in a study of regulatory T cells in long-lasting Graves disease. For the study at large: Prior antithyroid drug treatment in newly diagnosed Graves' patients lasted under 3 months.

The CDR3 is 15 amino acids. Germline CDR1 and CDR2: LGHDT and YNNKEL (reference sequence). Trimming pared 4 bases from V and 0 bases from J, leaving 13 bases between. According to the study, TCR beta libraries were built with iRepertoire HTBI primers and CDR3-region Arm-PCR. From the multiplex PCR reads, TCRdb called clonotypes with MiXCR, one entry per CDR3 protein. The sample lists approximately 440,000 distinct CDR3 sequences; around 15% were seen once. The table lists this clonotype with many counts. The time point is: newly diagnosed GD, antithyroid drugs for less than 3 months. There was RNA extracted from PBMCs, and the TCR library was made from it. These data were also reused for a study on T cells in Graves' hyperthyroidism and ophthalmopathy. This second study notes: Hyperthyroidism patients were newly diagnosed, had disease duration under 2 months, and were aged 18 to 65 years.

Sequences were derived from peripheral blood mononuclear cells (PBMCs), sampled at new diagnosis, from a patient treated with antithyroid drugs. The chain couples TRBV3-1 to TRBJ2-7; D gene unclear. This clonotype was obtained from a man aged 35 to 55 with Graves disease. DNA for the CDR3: TGTGCCAGCAGCCCCAGAACTATCGCCTCCTACGAGCAGTACTTC. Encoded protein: CASSPRTIASYEQYF.